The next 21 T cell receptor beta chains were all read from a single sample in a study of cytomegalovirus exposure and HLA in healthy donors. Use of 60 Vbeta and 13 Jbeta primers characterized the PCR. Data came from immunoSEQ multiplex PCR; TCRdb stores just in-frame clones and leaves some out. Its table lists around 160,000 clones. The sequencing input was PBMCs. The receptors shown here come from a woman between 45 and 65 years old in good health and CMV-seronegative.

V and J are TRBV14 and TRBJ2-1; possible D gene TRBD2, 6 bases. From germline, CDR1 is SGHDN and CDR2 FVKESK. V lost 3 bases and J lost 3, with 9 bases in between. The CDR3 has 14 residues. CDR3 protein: CASSQGRHYNEQFF. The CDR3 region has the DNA TGTGCCAGCAGCCAGGGGAGGCACTACAATGAGCAGTTCTTC.

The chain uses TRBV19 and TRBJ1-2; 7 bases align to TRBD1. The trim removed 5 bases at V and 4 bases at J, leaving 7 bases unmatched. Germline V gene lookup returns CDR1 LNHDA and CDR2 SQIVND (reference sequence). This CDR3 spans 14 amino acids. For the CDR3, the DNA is TGTGCCAGTAGTGTCTCACAGGGGACCTATGGCTACACCTTC. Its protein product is CASSVSQGTYGYTF.

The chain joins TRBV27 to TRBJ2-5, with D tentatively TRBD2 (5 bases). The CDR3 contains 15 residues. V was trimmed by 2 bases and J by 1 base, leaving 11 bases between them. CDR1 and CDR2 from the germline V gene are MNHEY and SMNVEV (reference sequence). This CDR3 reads CASSLTGSIQETQYF. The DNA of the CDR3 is TGTGCCAGCAGTTTAACGGGGAGTATCCAAGAGACCCAGTACTTC.

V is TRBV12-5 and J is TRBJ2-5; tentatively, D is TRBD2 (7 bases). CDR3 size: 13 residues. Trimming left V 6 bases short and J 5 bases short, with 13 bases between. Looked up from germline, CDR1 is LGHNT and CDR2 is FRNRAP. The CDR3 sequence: CASGRGAWETQYF. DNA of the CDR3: TGTGCTAGTGGCCGGGGGGCTTGGGAGACCCAGTACTTC.

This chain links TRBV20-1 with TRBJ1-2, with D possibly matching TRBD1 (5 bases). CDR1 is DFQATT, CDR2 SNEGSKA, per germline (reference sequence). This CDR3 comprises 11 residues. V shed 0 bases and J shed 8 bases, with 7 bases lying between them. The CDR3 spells CSAREGAGYTF. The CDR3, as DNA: TGCAGTGCTAGAGAAGGGGCCGGCTACACCTTC.

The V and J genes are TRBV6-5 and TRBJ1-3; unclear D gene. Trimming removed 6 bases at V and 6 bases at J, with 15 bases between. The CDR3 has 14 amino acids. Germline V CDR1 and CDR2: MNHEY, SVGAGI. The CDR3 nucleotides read TGTGCCAGCAGAAAAGGGAGGTTTGCAAACACCATATATTTT. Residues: CASRKGRFANTIYF.

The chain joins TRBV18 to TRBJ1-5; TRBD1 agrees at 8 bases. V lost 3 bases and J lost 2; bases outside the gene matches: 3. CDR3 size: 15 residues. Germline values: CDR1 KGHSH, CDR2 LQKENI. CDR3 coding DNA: TGTGCCAGCTCACCTCAGGGGGCTGGCAATCAGCCCCAGCATTTT. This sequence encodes CASSPQGAGNQPQHF.

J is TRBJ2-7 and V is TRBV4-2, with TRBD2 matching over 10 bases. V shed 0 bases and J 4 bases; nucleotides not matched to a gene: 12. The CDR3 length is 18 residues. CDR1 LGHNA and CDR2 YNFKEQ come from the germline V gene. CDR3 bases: TGTGCCAGCAGCCAAGAAGCCCACCTAGCGGGAGATAGTTACGAGCAGTACTTC. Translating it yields CASSQEAHLAGDSYEQYF.

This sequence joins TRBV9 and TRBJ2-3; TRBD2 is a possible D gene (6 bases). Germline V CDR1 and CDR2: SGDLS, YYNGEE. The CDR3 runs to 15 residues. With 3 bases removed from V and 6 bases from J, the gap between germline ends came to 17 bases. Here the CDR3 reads CASSAGDWSRDTQYF. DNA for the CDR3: TGTGCCAGCAGCGCCGGGGACTGGTCCAGGGATACGCAGTATTTT.

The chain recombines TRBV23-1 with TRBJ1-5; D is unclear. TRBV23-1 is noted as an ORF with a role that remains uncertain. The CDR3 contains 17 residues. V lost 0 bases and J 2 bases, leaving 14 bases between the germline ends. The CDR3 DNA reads TGCGCCAGCAGTCAATCTGGAACAGTTTATTGCAATCAGCCCCAGCATTTT. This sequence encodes CASSQSGTVYCNQPQHF.

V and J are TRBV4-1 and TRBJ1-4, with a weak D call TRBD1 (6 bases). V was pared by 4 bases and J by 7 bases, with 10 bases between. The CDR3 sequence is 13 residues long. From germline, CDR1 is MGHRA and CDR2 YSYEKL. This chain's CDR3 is CASSRGGAEKLFF. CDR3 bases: TGCGCCAGCAGCCGAGGGGGAGCTGAAAAACTGTTTTTT.

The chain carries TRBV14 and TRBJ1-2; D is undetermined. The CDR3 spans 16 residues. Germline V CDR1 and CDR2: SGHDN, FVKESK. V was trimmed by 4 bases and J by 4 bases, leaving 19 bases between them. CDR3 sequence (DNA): TGTGCCAGCAGCCGCAGCCTGACGGCGACTCTCTATGGCTACACCTTC. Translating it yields CASSRSLTATLYGYTF.

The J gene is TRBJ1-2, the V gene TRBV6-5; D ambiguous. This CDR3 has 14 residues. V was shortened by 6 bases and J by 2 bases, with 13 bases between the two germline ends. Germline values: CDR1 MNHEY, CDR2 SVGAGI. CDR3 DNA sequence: TGTGCCAGCAGCCCTAACCAACCCAACTATGGCTACACCTTC. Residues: CASSPNQPNYGYTF.

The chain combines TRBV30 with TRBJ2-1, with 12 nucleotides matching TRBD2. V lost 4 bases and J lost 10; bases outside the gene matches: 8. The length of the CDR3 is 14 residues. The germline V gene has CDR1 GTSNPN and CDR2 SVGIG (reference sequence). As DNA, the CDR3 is TGTGCCTGGATTTCTAGCGGGGGGGCCGGGGAGCAGTTCTTC. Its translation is CAWISSGGAGEQFF.

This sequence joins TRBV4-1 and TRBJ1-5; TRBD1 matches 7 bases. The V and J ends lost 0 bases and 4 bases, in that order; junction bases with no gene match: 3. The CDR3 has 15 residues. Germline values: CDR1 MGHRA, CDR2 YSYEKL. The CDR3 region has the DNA TGCGCCAGCAGCCAAGAGACAGGGAGGAATCAGCCCCAGCATTTT. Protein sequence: CASSQETGRNQPQHF.

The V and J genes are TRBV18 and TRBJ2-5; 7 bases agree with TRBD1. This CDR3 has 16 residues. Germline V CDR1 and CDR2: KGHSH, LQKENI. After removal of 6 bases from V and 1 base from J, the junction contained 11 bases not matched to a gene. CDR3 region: CASSPRAGGFQETQYF. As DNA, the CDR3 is TGTGCCAGCTCCCCCAGGGCAGGGGGTTTCCAAGAGACCCAGTACTTC. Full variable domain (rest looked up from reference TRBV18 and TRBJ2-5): NAGVMQNPRHLVRRRGQEARLRCSPMKGHSHVYWYRQLPEEGLKFMVYLQKENIIDESGMPKERFSAEFPKEGPSILRIQQVVRGDSAAYFCASSPRAGGFQETQYFGPGTRLLVL.

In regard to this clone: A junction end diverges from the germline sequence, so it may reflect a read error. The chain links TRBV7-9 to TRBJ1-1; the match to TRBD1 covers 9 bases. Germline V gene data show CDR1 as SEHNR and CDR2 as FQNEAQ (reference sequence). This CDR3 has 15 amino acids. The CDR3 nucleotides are TGTGCCAACAGCGCGATGGGACAGGGCTACACTGAAGCTTTCTTT. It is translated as CANSAMGQGYTEAFF.

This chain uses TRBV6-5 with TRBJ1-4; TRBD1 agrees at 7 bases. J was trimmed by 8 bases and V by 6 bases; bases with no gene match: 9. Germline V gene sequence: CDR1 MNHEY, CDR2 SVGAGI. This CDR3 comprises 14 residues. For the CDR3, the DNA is TGTGCCAGCAGCTACAGAACAGGGGAGGAAAAACTGTTTTTT. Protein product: CASSYRTGEEKLFF.

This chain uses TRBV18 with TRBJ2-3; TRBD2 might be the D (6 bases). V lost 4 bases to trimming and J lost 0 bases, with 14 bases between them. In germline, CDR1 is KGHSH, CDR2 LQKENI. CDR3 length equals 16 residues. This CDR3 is CASSLLRGISTDTQYF. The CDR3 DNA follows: TGTGCCAGCTCACTCCTGCGGGGTATTAGCACAGATACGCAGTATTTT.

The CDR3 nucleotides are TGTGCCAGCAGCCTAGGGGGGGCGGCTCGGACCGGGGAGCTGTTTTTT. Its translation is CASSLGGAARTGELFF. The genes are TRBV28 and TRBJ2-2; possible D gene TRBD2, 7 bases. From germline, CDR1 is MDHEN and CDR2 SYDVKM. V lost 6 bases to trimming and J lost 5 bases, with 19 bases between them. The CDR3 has 16 residues.

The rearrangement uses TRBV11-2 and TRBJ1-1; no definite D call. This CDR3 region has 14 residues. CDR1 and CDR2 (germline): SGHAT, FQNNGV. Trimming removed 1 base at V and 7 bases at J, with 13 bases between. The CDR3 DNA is TGTGCCAGCAGCTTAGGGTCAGGTGATTTTGAAGCTTTCTTT. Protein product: CASSLGSGDFEAFF.